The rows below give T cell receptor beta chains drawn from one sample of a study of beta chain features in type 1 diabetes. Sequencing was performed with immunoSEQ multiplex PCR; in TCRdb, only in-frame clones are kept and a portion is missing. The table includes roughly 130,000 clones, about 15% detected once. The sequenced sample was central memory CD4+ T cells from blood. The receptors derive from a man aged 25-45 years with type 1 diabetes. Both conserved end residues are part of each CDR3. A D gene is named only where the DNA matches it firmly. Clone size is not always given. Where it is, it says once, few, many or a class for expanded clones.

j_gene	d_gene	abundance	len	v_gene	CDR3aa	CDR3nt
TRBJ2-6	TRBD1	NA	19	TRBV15	CATINYRDSLTSGANVLTF	TGTGCCACCATCAACTACCGGGACAGCTTAACCTCTGGGGCCAACGTCCTGACTTTC
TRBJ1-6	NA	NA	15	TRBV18	CASSLSASYNSPLHF	TGTGCCAGCTCCCTAAGCGCGTCCTATAATTCACCCCTCCACTTT
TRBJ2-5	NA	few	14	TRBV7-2	CASSYTGTQETQYF	TGTGCCAGCAGTTACACAGGTACTCAAGAGACCCAGTACTTC
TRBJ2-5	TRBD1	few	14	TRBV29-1	CSVDRDSGQETQYF	TGCAGCGTGGACAGGGACAGCGGACAAGAGACCCAGTACTTC
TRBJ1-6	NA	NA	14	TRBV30	CAWSVLTENSPLHF	TGTGCCTGGAGTGTATTAACAGAGAATTCACCCCTCCACTTT
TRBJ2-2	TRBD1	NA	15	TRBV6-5	CASSRQGANTGELFF	TGTGCCAGCAGTCGACAGGGGGCGAACACCGGGGAGCTGTTTTTT
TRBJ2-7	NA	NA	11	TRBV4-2	CASSQDYEQYF	TGTGCCAGCAGCCAAGATTACGAGCAGTACTTC
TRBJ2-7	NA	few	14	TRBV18	CASSPPESAYEQYF	TGTGCCAGCTCACCACCTGAGTCCGCCTACGAGCAGTACTTC
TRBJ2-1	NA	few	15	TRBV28	CASSFMGFDYNEQFF	TGTGCCAGCAGTTTTATGGGGTTCGATTACAATGAGCAGTTCTTC
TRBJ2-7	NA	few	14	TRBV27	CASSLSRQSYEQYF	TGTGCCAGCAGTTTATCGCGGCAGTCCTACGAGCAGTACTTC
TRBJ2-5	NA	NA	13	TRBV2	CASHSTPQETQYF	TGTGCCAGTCACTCGACACCCCAAGAGACCCAGTACTTC
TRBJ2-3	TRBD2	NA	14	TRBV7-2	CASSLETSGGTQYF	TGTGCCAGCAGCTTAGAGACTAGCGGGGGCACGCAGTATTTT